Included here is one T cell receptor beta chain sequence, with context. The data originate from a study of blood T cell repertoires in COVID-19. Here immunoSEQ multiplex PCR was the method, and the copy in TCRdb shows in-frame clones only, minus some. In the table there are under 200,000 clones, around 80% of which are singletons. Per germline, CDR1 LNHNV and CDR2 YYDKDF (reference sequence). Trimming left V 0 bases short and J 0 bases short, with 2 bases between. The CDR3 covers 13 residues. This TCR derives from a woman aged 60-70 years with COVID-19, enrolled during active disease. J is TRBJ1-1 and V is TRBV15; D not resolved. Sequences were obtained from peripheral blood. DNA for the CDR3: TGTGCCACCAGCAGAGATATGAACACTGAAGCTTTCTTT. Its protein is CATSRDMNTEAFF.